This TCR beta chain appears in the sequencing data of a study of CD4+ T cells in melanoma. General study points: CD8+ T cell, macrophage and B cell function reportedly correlated with neoantigen-specific CD4+ T cells. Neoantigen-specific CD4+ T cells in melanoma reportedly had diverse differentiation states.

This clone has more than one count but fewer than ten. The antigen is undetermined. Here immunoSEQ multiplex PCR was the method, and the copy in TCRdb shows in-frame clones only, minus some. The top ten hold roughly 13% of the sample, which has fewer than 15,000 clones, 60% to 80% seen once. The CDR3 is 15 amino acids. Germline values: CDR1 SGHRS, CDR2 YFSETQ. With 0 bases removed from V and 8 bases from J, the gap between germline ends came to 15 bases. The V call is TRBV5-1, the J call TRBJ2-1; unclear D gene. The TCR sequence derives from a human donor with melanoma. The source material was cells from a culture (not recorded whether cultured in vitro). The CDR3 protein is CASSLVRFGVHEQFF. CDR3 coding DNA: TGCGCCAGCAGCTTGGTTCGATTTGGGGTCCATGAGCAGTTCTTC. The full variable domain, rest sourced from reference TRBV5-1 and TRBJ2-1, is KAGVTQTPRYLIKTRGQQVTLSCSPISGHRSVSWYQQTPGQGLQFLFEYFSETQRNKGNFPGRFSGRQFSNSRSEMNVSTLELGDSALYLCASSLVRFGVHEQFFGPGTRLTVL.